This entry is about one T cell receptor beta chain. Which antigen it targets is not known. No much larger clonotype is one base removed from it; base qualities were not supplied. Each collaborating institution followed its own protocols to collect whole blood in K2EDTA tubes. Collaborator samples were shipped for TCRbeta analysis as frozen whole blood, isolated PBMCs, or DNA extracted from either sample type. CDR1 LNHDA and CDR2 SQIVND are derived from the germline V gene (reference sequence). The CDR3 has 12 amino acids, counting the end cysteine and phenylalanine. Left in the record is the CDR3 DNA by itself, 36 bases read in frame from the first base. Relative to germline, V is 1 base shorter and J is 6 bases shorter, with 6 bases between their ends. This sample is part of a study of blood T cell repertoires in COVID-19 (TCRdb year 2020). Describing the broader study: Collaborator samples came from the United States, Italy and Spain and covered acute and convalescent phases of COVID-19. The material from the prospective study consisted of cDNA or gDNA derived from T cells, B-cell-depleted T cells, or PBMCs. The dataset comprised deeply sampled blood TCRbeta repertoires from subjects exposed to, actively infected with, or recovered from COVID-19. A freely available public database, intended as a resource for researchers studying the immune response to SARS-CoV-2, is where the repertoires were released. Samples came from the ongoing ImmuneRACE study (first 160 participants) plus 1,254 subjects from 6 global collaborators. Sample metadata almost always included a de-identified subject ID, COVID-19 status, age in years and sex. Where HLA class I and class II types were available, the types were taken from metadata supplied by the sample provider, not from assay-based typing.

The immunoSEQ Assay, a bias-controlled multiplex PCR, was used to amplify TCRbeta CDR3 regions from genomic DNA. The study's processing was this. The number of nucleated cells in each sample was estimated from the amplification of reference gene primers within the assay. Sequence reads were collapsed and filtered to measure the absolute abundance of every unique TCRbeta CDR3 rearrangement. For each sample, productive Simpson clonality was calculated as the square root of Simpson's diversity index over productive rearrangements. TCRdb took over this immuneACCESS table, retaining in-frame rearrangements with V and J assigned. Such tables are incomplete; in checked studies, under half of the missing clones stem from an unresolved V gene, and the remainder is unexplained. Clone size and the V and J calls come from that table; the DNA yielded D and trimming. The sample table holds roughly 12,000 clones, of which about three quarters were seen once. The leading ten clones occupy roughly 31% of the sample.

The study at large found these results: How much clinical and demographic metadata was included differed by source and by participant, and the metadata was provided uncurated.

The sequence was obtained from a human donor in a cohort sampled during active COVID-19. The rearranged chain carries TRBV19 and TRBJ1-1; the D gene cannot be resolved reliably. The sequenced sample was peripheral blood. The CDR3 reads CASSIGVAEAFF. The DNA is TGTGCCAGTAGTATAGGTGTAGCTGAAGCTTTCTTT. This CDR3, with the reference TRBV19 and TRBJ1-1 proteins standing in past its ends, gives the full variable domain DGGITQSPKYLFRKEGQNVTLSCEQNLNHDAMYWYRQDPGQGLRLIYYSQIVNDFQKGDIAEGYSVSREKKESFPLTVTSAQKNPTAFYLCASSIGVAEAFFGQGTRLTVV.